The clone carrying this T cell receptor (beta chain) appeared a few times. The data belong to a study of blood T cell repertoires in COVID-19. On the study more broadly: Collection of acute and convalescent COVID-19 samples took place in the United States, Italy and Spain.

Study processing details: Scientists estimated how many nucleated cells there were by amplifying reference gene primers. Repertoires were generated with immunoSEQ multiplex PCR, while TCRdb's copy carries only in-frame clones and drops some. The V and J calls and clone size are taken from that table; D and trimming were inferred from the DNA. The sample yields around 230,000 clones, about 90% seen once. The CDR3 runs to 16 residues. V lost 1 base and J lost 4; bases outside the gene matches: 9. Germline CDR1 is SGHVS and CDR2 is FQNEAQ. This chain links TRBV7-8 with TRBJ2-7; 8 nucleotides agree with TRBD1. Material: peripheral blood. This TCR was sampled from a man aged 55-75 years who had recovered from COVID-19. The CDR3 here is CASSLDHQGAGYEQYF. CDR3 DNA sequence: TGTGCCAGCAGCTTAGATCACCAGGGGGCGGGGTACGAGCAGTACTTC.